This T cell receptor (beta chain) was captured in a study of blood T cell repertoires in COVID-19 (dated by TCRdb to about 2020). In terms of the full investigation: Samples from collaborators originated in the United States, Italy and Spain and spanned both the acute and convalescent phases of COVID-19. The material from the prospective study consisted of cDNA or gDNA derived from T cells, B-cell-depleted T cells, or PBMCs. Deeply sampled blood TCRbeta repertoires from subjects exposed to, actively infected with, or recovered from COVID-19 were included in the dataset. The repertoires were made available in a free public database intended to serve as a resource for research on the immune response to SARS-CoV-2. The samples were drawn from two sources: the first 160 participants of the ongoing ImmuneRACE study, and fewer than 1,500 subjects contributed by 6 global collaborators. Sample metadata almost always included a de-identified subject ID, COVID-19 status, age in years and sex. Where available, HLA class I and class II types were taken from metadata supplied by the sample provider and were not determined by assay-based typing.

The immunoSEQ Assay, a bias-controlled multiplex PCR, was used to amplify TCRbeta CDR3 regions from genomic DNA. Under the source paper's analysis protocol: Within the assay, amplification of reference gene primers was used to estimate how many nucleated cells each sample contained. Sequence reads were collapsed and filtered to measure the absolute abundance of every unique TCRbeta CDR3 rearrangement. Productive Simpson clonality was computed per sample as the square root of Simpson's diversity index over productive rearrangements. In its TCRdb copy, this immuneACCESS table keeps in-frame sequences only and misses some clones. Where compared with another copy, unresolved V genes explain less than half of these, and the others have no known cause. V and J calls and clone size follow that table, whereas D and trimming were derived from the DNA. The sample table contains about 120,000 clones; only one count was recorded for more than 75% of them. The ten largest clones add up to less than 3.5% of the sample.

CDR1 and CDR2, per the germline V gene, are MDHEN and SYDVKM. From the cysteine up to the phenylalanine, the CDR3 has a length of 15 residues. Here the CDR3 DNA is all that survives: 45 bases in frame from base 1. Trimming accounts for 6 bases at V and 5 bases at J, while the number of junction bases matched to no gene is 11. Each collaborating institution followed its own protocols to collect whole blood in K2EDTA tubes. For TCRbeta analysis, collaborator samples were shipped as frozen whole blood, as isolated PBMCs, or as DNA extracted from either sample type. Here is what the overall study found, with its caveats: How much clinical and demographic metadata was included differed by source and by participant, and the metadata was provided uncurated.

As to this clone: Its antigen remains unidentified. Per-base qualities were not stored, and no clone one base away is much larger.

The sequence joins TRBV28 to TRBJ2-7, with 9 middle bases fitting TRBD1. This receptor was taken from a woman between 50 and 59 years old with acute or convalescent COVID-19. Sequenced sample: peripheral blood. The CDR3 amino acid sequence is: CASRTPGTGFHEQYF. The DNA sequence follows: TGTGCCAGCAGAACCCCCGGGACAGGGTTCCACGAGCAGTACTTC. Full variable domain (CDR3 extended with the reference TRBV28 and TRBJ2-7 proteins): DVKVTQSSRYLVKRTGEKVFLECVQDMDHENMFWYRQDPGLGLRLIYFSYDVKMKEKGDIPEGYSVSREKKERFSLILESASTNQTSMYLCASRTPGTGFHEQYFGPGTRLTVT.